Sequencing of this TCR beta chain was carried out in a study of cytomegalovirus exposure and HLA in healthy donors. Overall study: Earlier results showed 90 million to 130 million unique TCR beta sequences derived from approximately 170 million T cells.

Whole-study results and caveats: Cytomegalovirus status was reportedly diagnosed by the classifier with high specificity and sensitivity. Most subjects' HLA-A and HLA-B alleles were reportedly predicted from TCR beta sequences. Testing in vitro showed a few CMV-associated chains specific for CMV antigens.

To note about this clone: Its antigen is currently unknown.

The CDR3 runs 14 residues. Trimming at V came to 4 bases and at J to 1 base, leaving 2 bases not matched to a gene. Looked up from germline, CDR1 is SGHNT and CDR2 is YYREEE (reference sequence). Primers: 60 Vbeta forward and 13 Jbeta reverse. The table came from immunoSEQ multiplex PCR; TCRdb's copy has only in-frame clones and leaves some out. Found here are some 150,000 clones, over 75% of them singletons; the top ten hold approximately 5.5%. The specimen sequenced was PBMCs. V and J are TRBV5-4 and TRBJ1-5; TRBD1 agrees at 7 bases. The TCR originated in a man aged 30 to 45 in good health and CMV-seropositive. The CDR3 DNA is TGTGCCAGCAGCCCGGACAGGAGCAATCAGCCCCAGCATTTT. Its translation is CASSPDRSNQPQHF.